The 29 T cell receptor beta chains in this list originate from one sample, sequenced in a study of Graves' ophthalmopathy and Graves' hyperthyroidism. Researchers took RNA transcripts and amplified TCR beta CDR3 regions from them. RT-PCR was first run with HTBI primers, then multiplex PCR in a second round. TCRdb reprocessed the multiplex PCR reads via MiXCR and lists one record per CDR3 protein. The table has approximately 1.2 million distinct CDR3 sequences, about 35% seen once. Sequenced sample: peripheral blood or thyroid tissue (not recorded which). The receptor set was obtained from an adult man with Graves' hyperthyroidism.

This clonotype has just a few counts. V and J are TRBV5-1 and TRBJ2-7; 8 bases are a match to TRBD2. CDR3 size: 15 residues. Per germline, CDR1 SGHRS and CDR2 YFSETQ. The V segment lost 3 bases and the J segment 7 bases; nucleotides outside the gene matches: 12. The CDR3 nucleotides are TGCGCCAGCAGCTCAGGACTAGCCAGGAGGATTGAGCAGTACTTC. Its translation is CASSSGLARRIEQYF.

This clonotype was found many times. This sequence joins TRBV7-9 and TRBJ2-6; D is undetermined. The CDR3 runs 16 residues. Trimming removed 6 bases at V and 1 base at J, with 13 bases between. Germline V gene data show CDR1 as SEHNR and CDR2 as FQNEAQ (reference sequence). The CDR3 protein is CASSPMGGSGANVLTF. Here the CDR3 DNA reads TGTGCCAGCAGTCCGATGGGCGGATCTGGGGCCAACGTCCTGACTTTC.

Comment on this clonotype: This CDR3 fails to terminate in the conserved phenylalanine or tryptophan, so it likely reflects a read error. This sequence joins TRBV2 and TRBJ1-6; 9 nucleotides align to TRBD1. The germline V gene has CDR1 SNHLY and CDR2 FYNNEI. V lost 7 bases, J lost 10 bases, and 8 bases stayed unmatched. The CDR3 loop spans 14 amino acids. This chain's CDR3 is CASTSGTGRSPLHL. The CDR3 nucleotides are TGTGCCAGCACCTCAGGGACAGGGAGGTCACCCCTCCACCTT.

This clonotype occurred many times. The chain joins TRBV2 to TRBJ1-1, with 9 positions matching TRBD1. V was pared by 2 bases and J by 4 bases, with 8 bases of the junction left unmatched. Germline loops: CDR1 SNHLY, CDR2 FYNNEI. This CDR3 is built from 16 residues. CDR3 region: CASSETLDRGGTEAFF. The CDR3 bases are TGTGCCAGCAGTGAAACACTAGACAGGGGGGGCACTGAAGCTTTCTTT.

The rearrangement joins TRBV7-9 to TRBJ1-6; possibly TRBD1 for D (6 bases). The CDR3 consists of 15 residues. Germline CDR1 is SEHNR and CDR2 is FQNEAQ (reference sequence). Trimming took off 4 bases at V and 7 bases at J, with 14 bases between the two ends. The CDR3 nucleotides read TGTGCCAGCAGCTCGCAGGGGCAGCCGAATTCACCCCTCCACTTT. Residues: CASSSQGQPNSPLHF.

This clonotype was observed at least ten times. The chain employs TRBV20-1 and TRBJ1-2; D possibly corresponds to TRBD1 (6 bases). Trimming pared 1 base from V and 3 bases from J, leaving 12 bases between. The CDR3 totals 14 residues. Per the germline V gene, CDR1 is DFQATT and CDR2 is SNEGSKA (reference sequence). Written as DNA, the CDR3 is TGCAGTGCTAGAGCCCGGACAGCGGACTATGGCTACACCTTC. It specifies CSARARTADYGYTF.

The chain uses TRBV7-2 and TRBJ2-7; tentative D call: TRBD2 (6 bases). The CDR3 is 17 amino acids. V lost 1 base to trimming and J lost 10 bases, with 26 bases between them. Per the germline V gene, CDR1 is SGHTA and CDR2 is FQGNSA. The CDR3 DNA is TGTGCCAGCAGCTTAGAGGGACCTCGGGCTAGCGTAGATACACAGTACTTC. Protein sequence: CASSLEGPRASVDTQYF.

This rearrangement joins TRBV4-3 to TRBJ1-3; 9 bases fit TRBD1. The CDR3 covers 16 residues. V shed 5 bases and J 2 bases; nucleotides not matched to a gene: 7. CDR1 is LGHNA and CDR2 is YSLEER in the germline V gene. The CDR3 loop reads CASSYAGTGTGNTIYF. For the CDR3, the DNA is TGCGCCAGCAGCTATGCCGGGACAGGGACTGGAAACACCATATATTTT.

The chain links TRBV5-5 to TRBJ2-2; D gene uncertain. CDR3 size: 14 residues. The V end lost 6 bases, the J end lost 5 bases, and 14 bases lay between the germline ends. Germline CDR1 and CDR2: SGHKS and YYEKEE (reference sequence). The CDR3 DNA is TGTGCCAGCACCACCGTAAGATCTACCGGGGAGCTGTTTTTT. Translated, it gives CASTTVRSTGELFF.

This clonotype was picked up one time. This chain joins TRBV7-2 and TRBJ1-6; D is possibly TRBD1 (5 bases). The CDR3 extends over 16 amino acids. Germline CDR1 reads SGHTA; CDR2 reads FQGNSA. V shed 1 base and J shed 10 bases, with 17 bases lying between them. The CDR3 DNA is TGTGCCAGCAGCTTAGAGGGGCGGGGGGGGGGATCACCCCTCCACTTT. Translating gives CASSLEGRGGGSPLHF. The variable domain in full, with the rest retrieved from reference TRBV7-2 and TRBJ1-6, is GAGVSQSPSNKVTEKGKDVELRCDPISGHTALYWYRQSLGQGLEFLIYFQGNSAPDKSGLPSDRFSAERTGGSVSTLTIQRTQQEDSAVYLCASSLEGRGGGSPLHFGNGTRLTVT.

There are a few counts of this clonotype. The chain's CDR3 is CASTQLPYYGYTF. CDR3 nucleotide sequence: TGTGCCAGTACCCAATTACCTTACTATGGCTACACCTTC. The genes are TRBV19 and TRBJ1-2, with D unclear. The ends were cut back, 7 bases at V and 3 bases at J, with 12 bases in the middle. Germline CDR1 is LNHDA and CDR2 is SQIVND (reference sequence). The CDR3 has 13 residues.

This clonotype was seen repeatedly, ten times or more. The V call is TRBV19, the J call TRBJ1-3; weak D call: TRBD1 (5 bases). The V and J ends lost 3 bases and 7 bases respectively, with 16 bases between them. The CDR3 length is 15 residues. The germline CDR1 and CDR2 sequences are LNHDA and SQIVND (reference sequence). The DNA for the CDR3 is TGTGCCAGTAGTATTGGTCCAGGGAAGAGCAACACCATATATTTT. This encodes CASSIGPGKSNTIYF.

This clonotype was seen many times. V is TRBV5-1 and J is TRBJ1-2; D is perhaps TRBD1 (6 bases). V was clipped by 0 bases and J by 6 bases, with 12 bases between them. In germline, CDR1 is SGHRS, CDR2 YFSETQ. The CDR3 runs 14 residues. The CDR3 reads CASSLGAGADGYTF. The CDR3 DNA reads TGCGCCAGCAGCTTGGGGGCAGGGGCAGATGGCTACACCTTC.

The genes are TRBV12-3 or TRBV12-4 and TRBJ1-3; tentatively, D is TRBD1 (5 bases). Trimming left V 5 bases short and J 0 bases short, with 17 bases between. The CDR3 length is 17 residues. The CDR3 region is CASSPNRLPHSGNTIYF. The DNA of the CDR3 is TGTGCCAGCAGTCCAAACAGGTTACCTCACTCTGGAAACACCATATATTTT.

At least ten counts were recorded for this clonotype. The gene calls are TRBV6-1 and TRBJ2-5, with D unclear. CDR1 MNHNS and CDR2 SASEGT come from the germline V gene. The CDR3 loop spans 13 amino acids. The V end was cut by 10 bases, the J end by 5 bases, with 17 bases between. The CDR3 loop reads CANSPSPGETQYF. The CDR3 nucleotides read TGTGCCAACAGCCCCTCCCCCGGGGAGACCCAGTACTTC.

About this clonotype: A much larger clone differs from this one at a single base, so this may be a read error. Because it lacks the conserved phenylalanine or tryptophan at the end, this CDR3 is likely a read error. V and J are TRBV11-2 and TRBJ1-6, with D possibly TRBD1 on 5 matching bases. Trimming shortened V by 5 bases and J by 9 bases, and 8 bases separated the two germline ends. This CDR3 is built from 12 residues. Germline V gives CDR1 SGHAT, CDR2 FQNNGV. CDR3 loop: CASSTGPSPLHS. In DNA, the CDR3 is TGTGCCAGCAGCACGGGACCTTCACCCCTCCACTCT.

This clonotype has at least ten counts. V and J are TRBV7-2 and TRBJ2-7, with a tentative D call TRBD1 (5 bases). Deletions cut 6 bases from V and 2 bases from J, with 8 bases between. The CDR3 is 12 amino acids. In germline, CDR1 is SGHTA, CDR2 FQGNSA. The CDR3 is CASRQGTYEQYF. CDR3 DNA: TGTGCCAGCAGGCAGGGTACCTACGAGCAGTACTTC.

The chain has TRBV15 and TRBJ2-7; D possibly corresponds to TRBD1 (6 bases). This CDR3 has 16 residues. Germline CDR1 and CDR2: LNHNV and YYDKDF (reference sequence). V lost 6 bases and J lost 6, with 24 bases in between. CDR3 amino acids: CATSGGQGTQGGEQYF. The CDR3 bases are TGTGCCACCAGTGGGGGCCAGGGGACACAAGGGGGCGAGCAGTACTTC. The full variable domain, with the rest looked up from reference TRBV15 and TRBJ2-7, is DAMVIQNPRYQVTQFGKPVTLSCSQTLNHNVMYWYQQKSSQAPKLLFHYYDKDFNNEADTPDNFQSRRPNTSFCFLDIRSPGLGDTAMYLCATSGGQGTQGGEQYFGPGTRLTVT.

About this clonotype: This may arise from a read error, as a much more abundant clone is one base away. This chain links TRBV7-9 with TRBJ2-2; 7 bases map to TRBD1. Germline V gives CDR1 SEHNR, CDR2 FQNEAQ (reference sequence). This CDR3 is 14 amino acids long. The CDR3 coding sequence is TGTGCCAGCAGGTCCGACAGGGACACCGGGGAGCCGTTTTTT. Translated, it gives CASRSDRDTGEPFF.

V is TRBV20-1 and J is TRBJ2-7; 7 bases map to TRBD1. The CDR3 is made up of 12 amino acids. The V segment lost 3 bases and the J segment 5 bases; nucleotides outside the gene matches: 4. Germline V gives CDR1 DFQATT, CDR2 SNEGSKA (reference sequence). The CDR3: CSASRDSHEQYF. The CDR3 DNA reads TGCAGTGCTAGCCGGGACAGCCACGAGCAGTACTTC.

This clonotype was recorded many times. The V call is TRBV6-5, the J call TRBJ2-7; 7 nucleotides line up with TRBD1. Trimming cost V 6 bases and J 5 bases; bases outside gene matches: 7. The CDR3 consists of 13 residues. Germline CDR1 MNHEY, CDR2 SVGAGI. The CDR3 region has the DNA TGTGCCAGCAGACGCCACAGGGGTAACGAGCAGTACTTC. Translation gives CASRRHRGNEQYF.

In this sample, this clonotype turned up a few times. The V gene is TRBV30, the J gene TRBJ1-1; D is perhaps TRBD1 (5 bases). The V gene's germline CDR1 is GTSNPN and CDR2 SVGIG (reference sequence). V was cut by 1 base and J by 1 base, with 7 bases left in between. The CDR3 sequence is 13 residues long. CDR3 coding DNA: TGTGCCTGGAGTGAGAGGGGGAACACTGAAGCTTTCTTT. This encodes CAWSERGNTEAFF.

This clonotype has a count of ten or more. The V and J genes are TRBV24-1 and TRBJ2-7, with a tentative D call TRBD2 (5 bases). This CDR3 contains 13 residues. Trimming stripped 3 bases from V and 4 bases from J, with 9 bases between. From germline, CDR1 is KGHDR and CDR2 SFDVKD. CDR3 in amino acids: CATSDGGGYEQYF. DNA of the CDR3: TGTGCCACCAGTGATGGTGGCGGGTACGAGCAGTACTTC.

This clonotype was seen more than once but under ten times. The rearrangement uses TRBV24-1 and TRBJ2-2; possibly TRBD2 for D (6 bases). Germline assignment: CDR1 KGHDR and CDR2 SFDVKD. The CDR3 length is 14 residues. Trimming took off 4 bases at V and 3 bases at J, with 8 bases between the two ends. The CDR3 loop is CATSETGDTGELFF. The CDR3 DNA reads as TGTGCCACCAGTGAGACGGGAGACACCGGGGAGCTGTTTTTT.

The CDR3 sequence: CSARLLAGDSYEQYF. The CDR3 DNA is TGCAGTGCTAGATTACTAGCGGGAGATTCCTACGAGCAGTACTTC. The gene calls are TRBV20-1 and TRBJ2-7, with 11 bases that match TRBD2. Per the germline V gene, CDR1 is DFQATT and CDR2 is SNEGSKA (reference sequence). This CDR3 spans 15 amino acids. J gave up 1 base and V 2 bases, and 4 bases lay outside the gene matches.

This clonotype was observed a single time. This could be a read error, since a much larger clone is one nucleotide away. This chain joins TRBV19 and TRBJ2-2, with 8 nucleotides matching TRBD1. Germline V gives CDR1 LNHDA, CDR2 SQIVND (reference sequence). The V gene end was trimmed by 8 bases and the J gene end by 8 bases; junction bases not matched to a gene: 7. The CDR3 has 13 residues. The CDR3 nucleotides are TGTGCCAGTGGTTCTGGACAGGGTGGGGAGCTGTTTTTT. This codes for CASGSGQGGELFF.

The genes are TRBV6-6 and TRBJ1-2; unclear D gene. The germline CDR1 and CDR2 sequences are MNHNY and SVGAGI (reference sequence). The germline V and J ends were trimmed by 5 bases and 6 bases, with 4 bases remaining between them. CDR3 length: 10 amino acids. DNA of the CDR3: TGTGCCAGCAGTGGTAATGGCTACACCTTC. This codes for CASSGNGYTF.

This clonotype showed up many times. The chain combines TRBV29-1 with TRBJ2-2, with D hard to call. This CDR3 spans 11 amino acids. V was shortened by 7 bases and J by 4 bases, with 7 bases between the two germline ends. Germline assignment: CDR1 SQVTM and CDR2 ANQGSEA. CDR3 DNA: TGCAGCGCCTTGGGCACCGGGGAGCTGTTTTTT. This codes for CSALGTGELFF.

The sample holds many counts of this clonotype. The chain combines TRBV2 with TRBJ1-1; weak D call: TRBD1 (6 bases). This CDR3 has 12 amino acids. The germline CDR1 and CDR2 sequences are SNHLY and FYNNEI. V gave up 4 bases and J gave up 11 bases, with 14 bases separating them. The CDR3 DNA reads TGTGCCAGCAGTGGACAGGTCACCGGCGCTTTCTTT. Translation gives CASSGQVTGAFF.